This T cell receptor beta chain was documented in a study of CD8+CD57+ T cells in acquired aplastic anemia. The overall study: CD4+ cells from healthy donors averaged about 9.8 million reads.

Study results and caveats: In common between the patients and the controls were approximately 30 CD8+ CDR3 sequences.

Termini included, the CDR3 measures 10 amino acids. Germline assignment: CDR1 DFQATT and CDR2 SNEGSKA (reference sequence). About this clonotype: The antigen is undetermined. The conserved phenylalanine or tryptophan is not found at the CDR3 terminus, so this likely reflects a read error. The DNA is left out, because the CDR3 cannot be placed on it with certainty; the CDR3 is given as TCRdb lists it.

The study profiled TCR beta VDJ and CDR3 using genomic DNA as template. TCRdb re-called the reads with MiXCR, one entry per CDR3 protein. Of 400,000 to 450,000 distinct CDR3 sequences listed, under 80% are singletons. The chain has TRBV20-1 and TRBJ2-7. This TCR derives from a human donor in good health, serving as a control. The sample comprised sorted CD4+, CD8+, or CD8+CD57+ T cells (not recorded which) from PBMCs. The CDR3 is CSVKSRKPYI.